This T cell receptor beta chain was found in a study of CD8+ T cells in alopecia areata. Reverse transcribed after extraction, RNA yielded cDNA as the sequencing template. TCRdb keeps only in-frame clones here, not all; method: immunoSEQ multiplex PCR. The sample records about 42,000 clones, under 70% being singletons. The CDR3 runs 11 residues. V lost 0 bases and J lost 6, with 2 bases in between. Germline lookup yields CDR1 SQVTM and CDR2 ANQGSEA. The treatment is: oral pan-JAK inhibitor, 5-10 mg twice daily. Findings and caveats of the study: Tofacitinib yielded significantly lower scalp clonality and fewer expanded CD8+ clones among the top 100.

With respect to this clone: Its cognate antigen is unknown.

The chain is built from TRBV29-1 and TRBJ2-2; the D is unclear. The receptor's source is a human donor with alopecia areata. Sequencing was performed on CD8+ T cells sorted from blood, taken at week 4, from a patient treated with tofacitinib. CDR3 sequence (DNA): TGCAGCGTTGAAGAGGCCGGGGAGCTGTTTTTT. Its protein is CSVEEAGELFF.